This T cell receptor beta chain emerged from a study of response to subunit inactivated influenza vaccine. Study results and caveats: There was a suggestion from the authors that each seasonal influenza vaccination recruits few new T cells.

Using its own MiXCR run on the RT-PCR reads, TCRdb lists one record per CDR3 protein. The data hold roughly 710,000 distinct CDR3 sequences, with about 14% observed a single time. In this sample, this clonotype turned up a few times. Its antigen is unidentified. There are 14 residues in the CDR3. In germline, CDR1 is SEHNR, CDR2 FQNEAQ (reference sequence). V gave up 3 bases and J gave up 0 bases, with 8 bases separating them. The V gene is TRBV7-9, the J gene TRBJ1-1; D uncertain. The sequencing used PBMCs from blood, collected 14 days before vaccination. The sequence derives from a man aged 50-59 years who received an inactivated influenza vaccine. CDR3 bases: TGTGCCAGCAGCTTCAGAAAAATGAACACTGAAGCTTTCTTT. Its protein product is CASSFRKMNTEAFF.